This TCR beta chain stems from a study of cytomegalovirus exposure and HLA in healthy donors. This clone was seen only once. The protocol was immunoSEQ multiplex PCR, while the TCRdb copy is restricted to in-frame clones and leaves out a portion. In the table there are 95,000 to 150,000 clones, 75% to 90% of which are singletons. The CDR3 covers 16 residues. CDR1 MDHEN and CDR2 SYDVKM come from the germline V gene. V was pared by 5 bases and J by 4 bases, with 8 bases of the junction left unmatched. The sequenced material came from PBMCs. V and J are TRBV28 and TRBJ2-5; 12 positions agree with TRBD2. This receptor was taken from a woman aged 18 to 35 in good health and CMV-seronegative. The CDR3 DNA reads TGTGCCAGCAGTGAGACTAGCGGGGGAAATCCAGAGACCCAGTACTTC. Its protein is CASSETSGGNPETQYF.